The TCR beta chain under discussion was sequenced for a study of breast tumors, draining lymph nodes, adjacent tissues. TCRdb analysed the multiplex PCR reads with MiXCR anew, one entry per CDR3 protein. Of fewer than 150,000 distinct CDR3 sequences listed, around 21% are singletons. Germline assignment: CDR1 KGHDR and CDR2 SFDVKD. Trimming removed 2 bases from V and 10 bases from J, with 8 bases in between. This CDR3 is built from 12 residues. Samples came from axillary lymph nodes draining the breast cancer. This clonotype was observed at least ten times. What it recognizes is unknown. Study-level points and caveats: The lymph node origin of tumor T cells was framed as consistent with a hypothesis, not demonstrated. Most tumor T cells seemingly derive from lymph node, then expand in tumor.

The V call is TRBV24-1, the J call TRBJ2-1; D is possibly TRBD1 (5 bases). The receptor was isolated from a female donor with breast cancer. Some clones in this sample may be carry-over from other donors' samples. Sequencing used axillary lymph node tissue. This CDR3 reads CATSDSSGEQFF. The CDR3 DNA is TGTGCCACCAGTGATTCTTCAGGGGAGCAGTTCTTC.